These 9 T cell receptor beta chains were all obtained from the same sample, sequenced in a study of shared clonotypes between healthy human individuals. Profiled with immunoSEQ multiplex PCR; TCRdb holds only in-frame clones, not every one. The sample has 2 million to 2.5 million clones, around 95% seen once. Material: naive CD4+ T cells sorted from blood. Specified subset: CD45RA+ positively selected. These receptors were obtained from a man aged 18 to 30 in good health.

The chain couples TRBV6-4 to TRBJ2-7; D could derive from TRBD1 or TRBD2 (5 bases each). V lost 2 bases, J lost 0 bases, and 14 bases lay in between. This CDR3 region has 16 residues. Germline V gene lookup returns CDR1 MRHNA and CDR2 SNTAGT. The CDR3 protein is CASSDPGTAFSYEQYF. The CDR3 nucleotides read TGTGCCAGCAGTGACCCCGGGACGGCTTTCTCCTACGAGCAGTACTTC.

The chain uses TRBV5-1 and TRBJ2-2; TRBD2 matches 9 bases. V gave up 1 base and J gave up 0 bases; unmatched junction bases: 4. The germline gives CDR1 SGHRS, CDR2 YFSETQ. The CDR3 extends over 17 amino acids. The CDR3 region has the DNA TGCGCCAGCAGCTTGCCAGCGGGGGGATCGAACACCGGGGAGCTGTTTTTT. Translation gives CASSLPAGGSNTGELFF. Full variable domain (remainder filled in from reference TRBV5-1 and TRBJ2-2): KAGVTQTPRYLIKTRGQQVTLSCSPISGHRSVSWYQQTPGQGLQFLFEYFSETQRNKGNFPGRFSGRQFSNSRSEMNVSTLELGDSALYLCASSLPAGGSNTGELFFGEGSRLTVL.

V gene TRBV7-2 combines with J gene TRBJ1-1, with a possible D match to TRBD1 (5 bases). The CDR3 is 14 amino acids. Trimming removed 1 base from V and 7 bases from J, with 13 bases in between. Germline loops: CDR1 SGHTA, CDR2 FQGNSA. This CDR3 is CASSLVAGDLEAFF. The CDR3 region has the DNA TGTGCCAGCAGCTTAGTGGCGGGGGATCTTGAAGCTTTCTTT. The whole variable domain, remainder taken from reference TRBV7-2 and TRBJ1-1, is GAGVSQSPSNKVTEKGKDVELRCDPISGHTALYWYRQSLGQGLEFLIYFQGNSAPDKSGLPSDRFSAERTGGSVSTLTIQRTQQEDSAVYLCASSLVAGDLEAFFGQGTRLTVV.

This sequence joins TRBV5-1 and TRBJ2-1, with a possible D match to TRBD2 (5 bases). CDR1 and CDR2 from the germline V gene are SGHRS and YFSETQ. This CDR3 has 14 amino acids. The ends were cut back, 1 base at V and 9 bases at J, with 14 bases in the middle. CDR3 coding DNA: TGCGCCAGCAGCTTGCCCCTAACTAGTTCTGAGCAGTTCTTC. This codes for CASSLPLTSSEQFF. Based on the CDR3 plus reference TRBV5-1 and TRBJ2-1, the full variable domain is KAGVTQTPRYLIKTRGQQVTLSCSPISGHRSVSWYQQTPGQGLQFLFEYFSETQRNKGNFPGRFSGRQFSNSRSEMNVSTLELGDSALYLCASSLPLTSSEQFFGPGTRLTVL.

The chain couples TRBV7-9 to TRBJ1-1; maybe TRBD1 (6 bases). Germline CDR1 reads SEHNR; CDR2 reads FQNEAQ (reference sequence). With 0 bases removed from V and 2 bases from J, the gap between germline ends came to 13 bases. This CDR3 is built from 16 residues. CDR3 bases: TGTGCCAGCAGCTTAGCGGGCGGGGGGCCAAACACTGAAGCTTTCTTT. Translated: CASSLAGGGPNTEAFF.

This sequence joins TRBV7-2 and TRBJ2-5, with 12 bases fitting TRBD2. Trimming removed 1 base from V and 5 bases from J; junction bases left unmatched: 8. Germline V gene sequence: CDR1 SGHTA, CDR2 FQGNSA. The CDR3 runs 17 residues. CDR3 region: CASSLVASGRVRETQYF. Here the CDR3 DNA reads TGTGCCAGCAGCTTAGTGGCTAGCGGGAGGGTTCGGGAGACCCAGTACTTC.

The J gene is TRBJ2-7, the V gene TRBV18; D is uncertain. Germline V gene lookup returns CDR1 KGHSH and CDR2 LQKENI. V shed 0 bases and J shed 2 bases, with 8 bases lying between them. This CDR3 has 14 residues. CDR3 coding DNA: TGTGCCAGCTCACCACCGACAATTACCTACGAGCAGTACTTC. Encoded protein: CASSPPTITYEQYF.

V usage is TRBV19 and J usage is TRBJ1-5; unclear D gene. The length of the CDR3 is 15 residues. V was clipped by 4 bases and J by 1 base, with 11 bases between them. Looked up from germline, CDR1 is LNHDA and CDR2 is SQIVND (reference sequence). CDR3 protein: CASSTTLASNQPQHF. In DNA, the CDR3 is TGTGCCAGTAGTACGACCTTAGCGAGCAATCAGCCCCAGCATTTT.

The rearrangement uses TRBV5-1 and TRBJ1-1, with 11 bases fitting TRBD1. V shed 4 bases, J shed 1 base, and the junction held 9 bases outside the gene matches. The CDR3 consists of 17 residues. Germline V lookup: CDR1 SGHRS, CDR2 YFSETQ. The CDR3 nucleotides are TGCGCCAGCAGCCTAAGAGGGACAGGGGGGACGAACACTGAAGCTTTCTTT. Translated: CASSLRGTGGTNTEAFF.